The source of this T cell receptor beta chain is a study of blood T cells in healthy people across ages. The second PCR ran about 6 to 12 cycles with a sample-barcoded 5' primer and J-beta primers. TCRdb called the 5' RACE reads again in MiXCR, with one record for every CDR3 protein. This table has about 970,000 distinct CDR3 sequences, roughly 51% appearing once. This CDR3 is built from 11 residues. Germline V lookup: CDR1 DFQATT, CDR2 SNEGSKA (reference sequence). The chain combines TRBV20-1 with TRBJ2-3, with a tentative D call TRBD2 (6 bases). The specimen was blood. The receptor comes from a woman aged 55-69 years in good health. CDR3 sequence reads: CRAGFTDTQYF. DNA for the CDR3: TGCAGGGCGGGATTCACAGATACGCAGTATTTT.